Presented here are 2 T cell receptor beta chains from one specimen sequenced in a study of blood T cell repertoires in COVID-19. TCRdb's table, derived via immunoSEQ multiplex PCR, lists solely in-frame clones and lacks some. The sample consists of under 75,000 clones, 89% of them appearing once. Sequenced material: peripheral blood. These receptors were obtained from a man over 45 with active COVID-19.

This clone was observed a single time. For the CDR3, the DNA is TGTGCCAGCTCACCGACAGCTAACTATGGCTACACCTTC. Its protein product is CASSPTANYGYTF. V and J are TRBV18 and TRBJ1-2; a possible D gene is TRBD1 (5 bases). Per the germline V gene, CDR1 is KGHSH and CDR2 is LQKENI. The CDR3 sequence is 13 residues long. V lost 3 bases and J lost 0, with 5 bases in between. Drawing the rest from reference TRBV18 and TRBJ1-2, the complete variable domain is NAGVMQNPRHLVRRRGQEARLRCSPMKGHSHVYWYRQLPEEGLKFMVYLQKENIIDESGMPKERFSAEFPKEGPSILRIQQVVRGDSAAYFCASSPTANYGYTFGSGTRLTVV.

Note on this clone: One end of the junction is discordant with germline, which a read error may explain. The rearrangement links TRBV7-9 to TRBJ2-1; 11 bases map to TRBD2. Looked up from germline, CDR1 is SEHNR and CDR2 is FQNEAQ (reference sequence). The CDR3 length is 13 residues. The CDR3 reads CASSLASGGASVF. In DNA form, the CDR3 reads TGTGCCAGCAGCTTAGCTAGCGGGGGGGCCTCGGTCTTC.